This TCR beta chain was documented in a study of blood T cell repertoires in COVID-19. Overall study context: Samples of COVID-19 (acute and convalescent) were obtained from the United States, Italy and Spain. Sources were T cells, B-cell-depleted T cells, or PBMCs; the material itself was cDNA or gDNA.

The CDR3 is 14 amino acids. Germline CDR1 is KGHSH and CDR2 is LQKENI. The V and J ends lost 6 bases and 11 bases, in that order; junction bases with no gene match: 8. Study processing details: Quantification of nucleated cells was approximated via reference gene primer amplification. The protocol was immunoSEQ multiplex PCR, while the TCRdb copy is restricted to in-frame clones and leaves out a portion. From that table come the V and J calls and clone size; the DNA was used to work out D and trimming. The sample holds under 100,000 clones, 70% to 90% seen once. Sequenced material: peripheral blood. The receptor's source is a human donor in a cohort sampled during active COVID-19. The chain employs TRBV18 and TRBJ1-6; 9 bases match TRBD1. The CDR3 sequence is CASSETGGAAPLHF. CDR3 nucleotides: TGTGCCAGCTCTGAAACAGGGGGCGCAGCACCCCTCCACTTT. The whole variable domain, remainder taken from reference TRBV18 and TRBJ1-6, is NAGVMQNPRHLVRRRGQEARLRCSPMKGHSHVYWYRQLPEEGLKFMVYLQKENIIDESGMPKERFSAEFPKEGPSILRIQQVVRGDSAAYFCASSETGGAAPLHFGNGTRLTVT.